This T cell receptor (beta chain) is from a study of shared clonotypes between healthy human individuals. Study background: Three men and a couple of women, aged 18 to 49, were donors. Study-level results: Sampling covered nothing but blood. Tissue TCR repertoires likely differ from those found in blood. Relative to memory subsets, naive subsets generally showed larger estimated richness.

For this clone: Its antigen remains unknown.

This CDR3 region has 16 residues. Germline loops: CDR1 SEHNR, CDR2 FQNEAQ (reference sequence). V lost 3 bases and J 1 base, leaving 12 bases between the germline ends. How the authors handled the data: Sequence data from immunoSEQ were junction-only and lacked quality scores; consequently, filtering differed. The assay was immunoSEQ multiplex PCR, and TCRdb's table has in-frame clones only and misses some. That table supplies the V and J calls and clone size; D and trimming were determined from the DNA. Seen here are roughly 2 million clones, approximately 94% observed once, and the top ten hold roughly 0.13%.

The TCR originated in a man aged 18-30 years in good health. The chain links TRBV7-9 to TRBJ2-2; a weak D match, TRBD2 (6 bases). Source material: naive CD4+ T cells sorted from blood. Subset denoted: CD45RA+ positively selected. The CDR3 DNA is TGTGCCAGCAGCTTCATACCCGGGGGGAACACCGGGGAGCTGTTTTTT. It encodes CASSFIPGGNTGELFF.